These 20 T cell receptor beta chains originate from one sample sequenced in a study of cytomegalovirus exposure and HLA in healthy donors. The study ran its PCR with 60 Vbeta and 13 Jbeta primers. Sequenced by immunoSEQ multiplex PCR; TCRdb stores in-frame clones only, minus some. The data contain around 160,000 clones, roughly four fifths of them singletons. Sequenced sample: PBMCs. The receptor set was obtained from a man in his fifties in good health and CMV-seropositive.

The chain joins TRBV5-4 to TRBJ2-7; 10 bases fit TRBD1. The junction had 5 bases not matched to a gene; V was cut back by 2 bases and J by 3 bases. Germline CDR1 is SGHNT and CDR2 is YYREEE (reference sequence). CDR3 length: 15 residues. CDR3 sequence: CASSLPDRGIYEQYF. The CDR3 nucleotides read TGTGCCAGCAGCTTACCGGACAGGGGGATCTACGAGCAGTACTTC.

This rearrangement joins TRBV28 to TRBJ1-5, with TRBD1 matching over 8 bases. Germline-derived CDR1 and CDR2 are MDHEN and SYDVKM. The CDR3 is made up of 14 amino acids. J lost 7 bases, V lost 1 base, and 3 bases had no gene match. CDR3 loop: CASSLSQGAQPQHF. The CDR3, as DNA: TGTGCCAGCAGTTTATCCCAGGGGGCCCAGCCCCAGCATTTT.

This rearrangement joins TRBV27 to TRBJ2-7, with 9 nucleotides matching TRBD1. Germline V gene lookup returns CDR1 MNHEY and CDR2 SMNVEV (reference sequence). The V gene end was trimmed by 1 base and the J gene end by 7 bases; junction bases not matched to a gene: 11. The CDR3 extends over 16 amino acids. This CDR3 reads CASSLYTRDRDGEQYF. Written as DNA, the CDR3 is TGTGCCAGCAGTTTATACACCCGGGACAGGGACGGGGAGCAGTACTTC.

This chain joins TRBV5-6 and TRBJ2-6; tentatively, D is TRBD2 (5 bases). Looked up from germline, CDR1 is SGHDT and CDR2 is YYEEEE. Between the trimmed V and J ends, which lost 2 bases and 1 base, there was a span of 7 bases. This CDR3 contains 15 residues. The CDR3: CASSFGGSGANVLTF. The CDR3 DNA reads TGTGCCAGCAGCTTCGGAGGATCTGGGGCCAACGTCCTGACTTTC.

This rearrangement joins TRBV18 to TRBJ2-5; 10 bases map to TRBD1. Trimming removed 3 bases from V and 5 bases from J; junction bases left unmatched: 9. CDR3 length equals 16 residues. Looked up from germline, CDR1 is KGHSH and CDR2 is LQKENI. CDR3 sequence (DNA): TGTGCCAGCTCACCCCAGAAGGGACAGGGGTCGGAGACCCAGTACTTC. Its translation: CASSPQKGQGSETQYF.

The chain is built from TRBV2 and TRBJ2-1; a weak D match, TRBD1 (5 bases). The V end was cut by 4 bases, the J end by 4 bases, with 14 bases between. The CDR3 totals 15 residues. CDR1 is SNHLY, CDR2 FYNNEI, per germline. The CDR3 reads CASSVGQGNYNEQFF. CDR3 nucleotides: TGTGCCAGCAGTGTGGGGCAGGGCAATTACAATGAGCAGTTCTTC.

The chain recombines TRBV28 with TRBJ2-2; 8 bases line up with TRBD2. J was trimmed by 0 bases and V by 6 bases; bases with no gene match: 3. Germline assignment: CDR1 MDHEN and CDR2 SYDVKM. The CDR3 is 15 residues long. The CDR3 here is CASRAGGANTGELFF. The DNA for the CDR3 is TGTGCCAGCAGGGCGGGGGGCGCGAACACCGGGGAGCTGTTTTTT.

The chain employs TRBV4-2 and TRBJ1-5; 7 positions match TRBD1. This CDR3 has 14 residues. After removal of 3 bases from V and 3 bases from J, the junction contained 2 bases not matched to a gene. From germline, CDR1 is LGHNA and CDR2 YNFKEQ. The DNA for the CDR3 is TGTGCCAGCAGCCAGGGACAGCCCAATCAGCCCCAGCATTTT. It yields the protein CASSQGQPNQPQHF.

The V gene is TRBV15, the J gene TRBJ2-7; 11 nucleotides match TRBD1. The V and J ends lost 5 bases and 6 bases, in that order; junction bases with no gene match: 6. Germline V gene sequence: CDR1 LNHNV, CDR2 YYDKDF (reference sequence). The CDR3 totals 14 residues. For the CDR3, the DNA is TGTGCCACCAGCCGGACAGGGGGCGAAGCCGAGCAGTACTTC. It yields the protein CATSRTGGEAEQYF.

On this clone itself: In the same sample, other DNA sequences code for this CDR3. CDR3 in amino acids: CASSPNTEAFF. CDR3 bases: TGTGCCAGCAGTCCAAACACTGAAGCTTTCTTT. J is TRBJ1-1 and V is TRBV2; no reliable D call. CDR3 size: 11 residues. The germline gives CDR1 SNHLY, CDR2 FYNNEI. V gave up 5 bases and J gave up 2 bases, with 3 bases separating them.

The table lists this clone with a few counts. This chain joins TRBV5-4 and TRBJ2-5; TRBD1 matches 9 bases. The tail of the sequence fits TRBJ2-7 better, so the J call may be wrong. The germline V gene encodes CDR1 SGHNT and CDR2 YYREEE (reference sequence). This CDR3 is built from 15 residues. CDR3 coding DNA: TGTGCCAGCAGCTCCTCCCGGACAGGGGCCAACGAGCAGTACTTC. This translates into CASSSSRTGANEQYF.

J is TRBJ2-7 and V is TRBV18; a possible D gene is TRBD2 (6 bases). The V end lost 3 bases, the J end lost 6 bases, and 27 bases lay between the germline ends. The CDR3 extends over 18 amino acids. The germline gives CDR1 KGHSH, CDR2 LQKENI. CDR3 region: CASSPNRDSPLEPSEQYF. DNA of the CDR3: TGTGCCAGCTCACCGAACCGGGACTCCCCTCTGGAACCGTCCGAGCAGTACTTC.

J is TRBJ2-7 and V is TRBV5-1; tentatively, D is TRBD2 (5 bases). The CDR3 is 18 amino acids. In germline, CDR1 is SGHRS, CDR2 YFSETQ. V was cut by 4 bases and J by 3 bases, with 26 bases left in between. The CDR3: CASSPSGSAPSGVYEQYF. The DNA for the CDR3 is TGCGCCAGCAGCCCCTCGGGATCAGCCCCAAGTGGGGTCTACGAGCAGTACTTC.

The CDR3, as DNA: TGTGCCAGCAGCCAAGAAAGTACGGGGGGCCCCGGGGAGCTGTTTTTT. Translation: CASSQESTGGPGELFF. J is TRBJ2-2 and V is TRBV4-2; possible D gene TRBD2, 7 bases. This CDR3 comprises 16 residues. The germline CDR1 and CDR2 sequences are LGHNA and YNFKEQ. Trimming pared 0 bases from V and 6 bases from J, leaving 14 bases between.

The CDR3 DNA reads TGTGCCTGGAGTGTTTCCGGGAGGGGCGGCATTCAGTACTTC. Translating it yields CAWSVSGRGGIQYF. The chain has TRBV30 and TRBJ2-4; 8 bases are shared with TRBD2. This CDR3 is 14 amino acids long. Germline trimming cut 0 bases from V and 9 bases from J; bases unmatched to any gene: 7. Germline-derived CDR1 and CDR2 are GTSNPN and SVGIG (reference sequence). Using reference TRBV30 and TRBJ2-4 for the parts outside the CDR3, the full variable domain is SQTIHQWPATLVQPVGSPLSLECTVEGTSNPNLYWYRQAAGRGLQLLFYSVGIGQISSEVPQNLSASRPQDRQFILSSKKLLLSDSGFYLCAWSVSGRGGIQYFGAGTRLSVL.

The chain is built from TRBV5-1 and TRBJ1-6; D is perhaps TRBD1 (6 bases). Germline assignment: CDR1 SGHRS and CDR2 YFSETQ. The V end lost 2 bases, the J end lost 7 bases, and 10 bases lay between the germline ends. This CDR3 contains 14 residues. Here the CDR3 reads CASSLTGLNSPLHF. CDR3 DNA sequence: TGCGCCAGCAGCTTAACAGGGTTGAATTCACCCCTCCACTTT.

V gene TRBV29-1 combines with J gene TRBJ1-1; TRBD1 might be the D (6 bases). Germline V gene sequence: CDR1 SQVTM, CDR2 ANQGSEA. V was shortened by 7 bases and J by 5 bases, with 14 bases between the two germline ends. The CDR3 is 12 amino acids. The CDR3, as DNA: TGCAGCGATATACAGGGTGGTACTGAAGCTTTCTTT. As protein: CSDIQGGTEAFF.

J is TRBJ1-2 and V is TRBV7-3, with no clear D. Germline V CDR1 and CDR2: SGHTA, FQGTGA. The V end lost 0 bases, the J end lost 4 bases, and 6 bases lay between the germline ends. CDR3 length equals 13 residues. CDR3 bases: TGTGCCAGCAGCTTAACTTCAGGCTATGGCTACACCTTC. It encodes CASSLTSGYGYTF.

V gene TRBV20-1 combines with J gene TRBJ2-1, with D maybe TRBD1 (5 bases). The germline V and J ends were trimmed by 6 bases and 15 bases, with 18 bases remaining between them. Germline-derived CDR1 and CDR2 are DFQATT and SNEGSKA (reference sequence). CDR3 length: 11 amino acids. The CDR3 is CSAKDRKGAFF. As DNA, the CDR3 is TGCAGTGCCAAAGACAGAAAAGGGGCGTTCTTC.

Turning to this clone: One end of the junction varies from germline; a read error may be responsible. The chain links TRBV10-3 to TRBJ2-3, with a possible D match to TRBD2 (6 bases). This CDR3 is built from 12 residues. Germline V gives CDR1 ENHRY, CDR2 SYGVKD. CDR3 bases: TGTGCCTCCGCGGGGAGCACAGGTACGCAGTATTTT. Translating gives CASAGSTGTQYF.